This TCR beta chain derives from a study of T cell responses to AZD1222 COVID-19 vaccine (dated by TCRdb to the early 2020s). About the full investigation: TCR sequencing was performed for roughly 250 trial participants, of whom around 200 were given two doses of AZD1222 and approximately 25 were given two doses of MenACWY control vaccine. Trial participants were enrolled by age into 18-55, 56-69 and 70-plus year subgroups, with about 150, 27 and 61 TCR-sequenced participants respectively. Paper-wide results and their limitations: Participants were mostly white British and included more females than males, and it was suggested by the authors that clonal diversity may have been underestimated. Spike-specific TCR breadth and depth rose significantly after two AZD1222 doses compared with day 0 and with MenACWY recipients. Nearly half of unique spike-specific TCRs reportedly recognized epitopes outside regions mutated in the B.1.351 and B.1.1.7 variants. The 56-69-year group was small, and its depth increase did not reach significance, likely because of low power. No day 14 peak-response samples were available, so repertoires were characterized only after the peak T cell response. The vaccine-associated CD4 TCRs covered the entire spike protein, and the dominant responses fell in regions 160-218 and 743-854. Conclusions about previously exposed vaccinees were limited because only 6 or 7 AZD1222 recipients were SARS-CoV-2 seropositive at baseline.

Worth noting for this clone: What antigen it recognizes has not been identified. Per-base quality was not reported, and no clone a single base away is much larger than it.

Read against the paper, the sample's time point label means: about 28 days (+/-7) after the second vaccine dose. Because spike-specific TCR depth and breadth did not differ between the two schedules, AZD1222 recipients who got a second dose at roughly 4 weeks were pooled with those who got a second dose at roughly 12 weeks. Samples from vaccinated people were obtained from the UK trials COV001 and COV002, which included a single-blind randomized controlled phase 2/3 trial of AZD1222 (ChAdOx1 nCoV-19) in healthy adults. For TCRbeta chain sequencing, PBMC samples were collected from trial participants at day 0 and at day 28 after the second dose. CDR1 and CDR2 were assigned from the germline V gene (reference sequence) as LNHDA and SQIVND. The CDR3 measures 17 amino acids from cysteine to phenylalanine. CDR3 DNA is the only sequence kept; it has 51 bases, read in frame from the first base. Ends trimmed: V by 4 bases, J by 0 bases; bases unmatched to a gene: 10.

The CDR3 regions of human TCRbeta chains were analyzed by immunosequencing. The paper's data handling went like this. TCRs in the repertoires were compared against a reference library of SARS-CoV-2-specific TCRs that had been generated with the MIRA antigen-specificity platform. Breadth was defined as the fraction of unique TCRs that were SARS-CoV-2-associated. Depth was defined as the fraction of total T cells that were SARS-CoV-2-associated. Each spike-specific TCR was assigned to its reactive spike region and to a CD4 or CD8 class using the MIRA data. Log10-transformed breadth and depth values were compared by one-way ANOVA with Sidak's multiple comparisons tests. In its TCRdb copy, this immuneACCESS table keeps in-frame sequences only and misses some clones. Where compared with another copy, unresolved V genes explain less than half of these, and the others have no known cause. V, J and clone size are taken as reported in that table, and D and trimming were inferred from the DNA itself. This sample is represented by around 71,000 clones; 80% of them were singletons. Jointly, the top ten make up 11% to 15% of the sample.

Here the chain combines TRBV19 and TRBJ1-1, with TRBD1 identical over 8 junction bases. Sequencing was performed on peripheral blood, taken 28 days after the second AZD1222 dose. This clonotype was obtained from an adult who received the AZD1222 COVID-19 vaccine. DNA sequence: TGTGCCAGTAGTAACCCCTATGGACAGGGTATGAACACTGAAGCTTTCTTT. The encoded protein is CASSNPYGQGMNTEAFF.